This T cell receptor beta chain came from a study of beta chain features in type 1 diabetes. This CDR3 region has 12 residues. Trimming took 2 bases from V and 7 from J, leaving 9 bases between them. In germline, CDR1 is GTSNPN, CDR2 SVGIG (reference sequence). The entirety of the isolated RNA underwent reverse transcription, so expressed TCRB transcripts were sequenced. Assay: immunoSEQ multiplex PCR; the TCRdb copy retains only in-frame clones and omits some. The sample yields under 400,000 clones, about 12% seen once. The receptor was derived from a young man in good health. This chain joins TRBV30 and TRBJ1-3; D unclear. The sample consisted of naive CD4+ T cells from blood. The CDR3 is CAWSSGENTIYF. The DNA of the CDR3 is TGTGCCTGGAGTTCCGGGGAGAACACCATATATTTT. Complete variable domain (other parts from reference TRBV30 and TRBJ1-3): SQTIHQWPATLVQPVGSPLSLECTVEGTSNPNLYWYRQAAGRGLQLLFYSVGIGQISSEVPQNLSASRPQDRQFILSSKKLLLSDSGFYLCAWSSGENTIYFGEGSWLTVV.